Listed here are 16 T cell receptor beta chains from one sample, sequenced in a study of cytomegalovirus exposure and HLA in healthy donors. PCR used 60 Vbeta primers and 13 Jbeta primers. The protocol was immunoSEQ multiplex PCR, while the TCRdb copy is restricted to in-frame clones and leaves out a portion. The sample consists of around 200,000 clones, roughly four fifths of them appearing once. Sequencing was done on a sample of PBMCs. The receptors come from a man aged 25 to 45 in good health and CMV-seronegative.

The chain couples TRBV5-1 to TRBJ2-7; 8 bases agree with TRBD2. CDR3 length equals 16 residues. Germline V lookup: CDR1 SGHRS, CDR2 YFSETQ. J was trimmed by 4 bases and V by 1 base; bases with no gene match: 10. The CDR3 reads CASSLPGSGGRYEQYF. The DNA for the CDR3 is TGCGCCAGCAGCTTGCCGGGAAGCGGGGGAAGATACGAGCAGTACTTC.

The chain combines TRBV19 with TRBJ1-5, with a tentative D call TRBD1 (5 bases). Germline loops: CDR1 LNHDA, CDR2 SQIVND (reference sequence). The germline V and J ends were trimmed by 11 bases and 9 bases, with 20 bases remaining between them. This CDR3 spans 13 amino acids. The CDR3 protein is CASSGMPPPPQHF. CDR3 nucleotides: TGTGCCTCCTCAGGGATGCCACCACCGCCCCAGCATTTT.

The chain carries TRBV7-9 and TRBJ1-1; 8 bases are shared with TRBD1. This CDR3 contains 15 residues. CDR1 is SEHNR and CDR2 is FQNEAQ in the germline V gene (reference sequence). The ends lost 5 bases at V and 6 bases at J; junction bases unmatched: 11. The CDR3 DNA is TGTGCCAGCAGCCTAAAAAAGGACAGGGACCCTGAAGCTTTCTTT. Translated, it gives CASSLKKDRDPEAFF.

V is TRBV19 and J is TRBJ2-2, with D hard to call. The CDR3 runs to 18 residues. V lost 2 bases and J lost 5, with 21 bases in between. The germline CDR1 and CDR2 sequences are LNHDA and SQIVND (reference sequence). The CDR3 protein is CASSISPVPPTRTGELFF. The CDR3 DNA reads TGTGCCAGTAGTATATCGCCAGTCCCTCCCACGAGGACCGGGGAGCTGTTTTTT. Full variable domain (remainder filled in from reference TRBV19 and TRBJ2-2): DGGITQSPKYLFRKEGQNVTLSCEQNLNHDAMYWYRQDPGQGLRLIYYSQIVNDFQKGDIAEGYSVSREKKESFPLTVTSAQKNPTAFYLCASSISPVPPTRTGELFFGEGSRLTVL.

A single count supports this clone. V and J are TRBV5-8 and TRBJ1-1; 10 bases line up with TRBD1. CDR3 length equals 15 residues. Germline V gene sequence: CDR1 SGHTS, CDR2 YDEGEE. V shed 4 bases and J 5 bases; nucleotides not matched to a gene: 8. The CDR3 is CASSTGQGRITEAFF. The DNA for the CDR3 is TGTGCCAGCAGCACGGGACAGGGGAGGATAACTGAAGCTTTCTTT.

The rearrangement joins TRBV11-3 to TRBJ2-1, with D uncertain. Per the germline V gene, CDR1 is SGHNT and CDR2 is YENEEA. The V end lost 1 base, the J end lost 0 bases, and 7 bases lay between the germline ends. This CDR3 contains 15 residues. The CDR3 DNA is TGTGCCAGCAGCTTAGGGCAGGTCTCCTACAATGAGCAGTTCTTC. Translation gives CASSLGQVSYNEQFF. The full variable domain, rest sourced from reference TRBV11-3 and TRBJ2-1, is EAGVVQSPRYKIIEKKQPVAFWCNPISGHNTLYWYLQNLGQGPELLIRYENEEAVDDSQLPKDRFSAERLKGVDSTLKIQPAELGDSAVYLCASSLGQVSYNEQFFGPGTRLTVL.

The gene calls are TRBV10-3 and TRBJ1-1, with TRBD1 identical over 12 bases. The J segment lost 6 bases and the V segment lost 1 base, leaving 6 bases of the junction unmatched. This CDR3 is 16 amino acids long. Germline-derived CDR1 and CDR2 are ENHRY and SYGVKD. Here the CDR3 DNA reads TGTGCCATCAGTGAGTTCGGGACAGGGGGCAGCGCTGAAGCTTTCTTT. Its protein is CAISEFGTGGSAEAFF.

This chain links TRBV27 with TRBJ2-1; D remains ambiguous. The germline V and J ends were trimmed by 5 bases and 7 bases, with 9 bases remaining between them. The CDR3 totals 12 residues. Germline CDR1 is MNHEY and CDR2 is SMNVEV (reference sequence). Written as DNA, the CDR3 is TGTGCCAGCAGTCAAATCGGTAATGAGCAGTTCTTC. It specifies CASSQIGNEQFF.

The J gene is TRBJ2-7, the V gene TRBV27; 11 positions agree with TRBD2. The CDR3 length is 17 residues. The V segment lost 10 bases and the J segment 2 bases; nucleotides outside the gene matches: 16. Germline V gene lookup returns CDR1 MNHEY and CDR2 SMNVEV (reference sequence). This CDR3 reads CATKGLAGFGSTYEQYF. Here the CDR3 DNA reads TGTGCCACGAAAGGACTAGCGGGTTTCGGGAGCACCTACGAGCAGTACTTC.

CDR3 sequence: CASSFGGMGEQFF. CDR3 DNA sequence: TGTGCCAGCAGCTTCGGGGGTATGGGTGAGCAGTTCTTC. The gene calls are TRBV7-3 and TRBJ2-1; D may be TRBD2 (6 bases). CDR3 length equals 13 residues. Between the trimmed V and J ends, which lost 3 bases and 9 bases, there was a span of 12 bases. Germline V gene data show CDR1 as SGHTA and CDR2 as FQGTGA. Full variable domain (rest looked up from reference TRBV7-3 and TRBJ2-1): GAGVSQTPSNKVTEKGKYVELRCDPISGHTALYWYRQSLGQGPEFLIYFQGTGAADDSGLPNDRFFAVRPEGSVSTLKIQRTERGDSAVYLCASSFGGMGEQFFGPGTRLTVL.

The chain joins TRBV18 to TRBJ2-3, with 9 bases matching TRBD1. V trimming: 0 bases; J trimming: 2 bases; junction bases outside the gene matches: 3. The CDR3 contains 16 residues. Per the germline V gene, CDR1 is KGHSH and CDR2 is LQKENI. Here the CDR3 DNA reads TGTGCCAGCTCACCACCGGGACAGGGCAACACAGATACGCAGTATTTT. It codes for CASSPPGQGNTDTQYF.

This rearrangement joins TRBV28 to TRBJ1-5, with D possibly being TRBD1 (6 bases). The CDR3 loop spans 15 amino acids. The V gene's germline CDR1 is MDHEN and CDR2 SYDVKM. V was trimmed by 8 bases and J by 0 bases, leaving 14 bases between them. This chain's CDR3 is CASVTQGLSNQPQHF. DNA for the CDR3: TGTGCCAGCGTCACCCAGGGGCTTAGCAATCAGCCCCAGCATTTT.

The chain joins TRBV7-3 to TRBJ2-3; perhaps TRBD2 as D (6 bases). Germline V gene data show CDR1 as SGHTA and CDR2 as FQGTGA. The CDR3 covers 14 residues. Trimming cost V 8 bases and J 3 bases, with 15 bases left between them. Written as DNA, the CDR3 is TGTGCCAGCGGGGGGTTCCCCCGAACAGATACGCAGTATTTT. Its protein is CASGGFPRTDTQYF.

This clone was counted a few times. The V gene is TRBV2, the J gene TRBJ2-1, with TRBD2 matching 12 bases. This CDR3 spans 15 amino acids. With V trimmed by 6 bases and J by 3 bases, 3 bases remained unmatched. Looked up from germline, CDR1 is SNHLY and CDR2 is FYNNEI. The CDR3 DNA reads TGTGCCAGCAGCCAACTAGCGGGAGGCTACAATGAGCAGTTCTTC. It codes for CASSQLAGGYNEQFF.

The chain is built from TRBV2 and TRBJ2-5; D gene uncertain. The CDR3 is made up of 13 amino acids. Looked up from germline, CDR1 is SNHLY and CDR2 is FYNNEI. Deletions cut 7 bases from V and 5 bases from J, with 14 bases between. CDR3 DNA: TGTGCCAGCACAGTTCGCCTAGGCGAGACCCAGTACTTC. Translating gives CASTVRLGETQYF.

The gene calls are TRBV4-1 and TRBJ2-3; no definite D call. This CDR3 spans 14 amino acids. The V gene lost 0 bases and the J gene lost 4 bases, with 8 bases spanning the gap. Germline CDR1 is MGHRA and CDR2 is YSYEKL. The CDR3 region has the DNA TGCGCCAGCAGCCAAGATTCGGTACCAGATACGCAGTATTTT. Residues: CASSQDSVPDTQYF.